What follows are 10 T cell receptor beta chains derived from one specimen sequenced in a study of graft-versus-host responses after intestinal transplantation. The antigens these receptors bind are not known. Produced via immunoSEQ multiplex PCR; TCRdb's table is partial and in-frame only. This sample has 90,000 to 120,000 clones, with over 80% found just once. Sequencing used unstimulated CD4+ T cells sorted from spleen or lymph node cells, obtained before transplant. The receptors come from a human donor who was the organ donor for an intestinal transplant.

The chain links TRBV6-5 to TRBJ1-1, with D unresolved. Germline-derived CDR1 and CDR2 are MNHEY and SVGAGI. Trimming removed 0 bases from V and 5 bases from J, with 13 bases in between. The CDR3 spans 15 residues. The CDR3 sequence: CASSYSTSGRTEAFF. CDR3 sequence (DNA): TGTGCCAGCAGTTACTCGACCTCGGGGAGAACTGAAGCTTTCTTT.

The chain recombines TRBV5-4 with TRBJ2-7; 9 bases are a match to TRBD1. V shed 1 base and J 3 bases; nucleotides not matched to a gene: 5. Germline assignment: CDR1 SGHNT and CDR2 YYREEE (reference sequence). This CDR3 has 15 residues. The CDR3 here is CASSLWVGQGYEQYF. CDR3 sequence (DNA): TGTGCCAGCAGCTTGTGGGTGGGACAGGGCTACGAGCAGTACTTC.

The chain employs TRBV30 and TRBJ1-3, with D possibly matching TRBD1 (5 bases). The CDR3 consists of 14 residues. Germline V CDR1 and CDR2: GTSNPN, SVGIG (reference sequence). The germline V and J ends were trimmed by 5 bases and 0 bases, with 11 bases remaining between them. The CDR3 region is CAWDGTVSGNTIYF. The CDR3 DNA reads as TGTGCCTGGGATGGGACCGTCTCTGGAAACACCATATATTTT.

CDR3 in amino acids: CASSATPENSGNTIYF. CDR3 in DNA: TGTGCCAGCAGCGCAACCCCGGAAAACTCTGGAAACACCATATATTTT. This chain joins TRBV9 and TRBJ1-3; no clear D gene. The CDR3 has 16 amino acids. Germline V gene data show CDR1 as SGDLS and CDR2 as YYNGEE. V lost 3 bases to trimming and J lost 0 bases, with 13 bases between them.

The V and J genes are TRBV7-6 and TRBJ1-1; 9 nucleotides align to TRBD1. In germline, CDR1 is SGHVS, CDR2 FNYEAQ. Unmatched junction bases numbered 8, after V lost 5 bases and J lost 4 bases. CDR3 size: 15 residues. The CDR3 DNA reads TGTGCCAGCAGCAATAAGCCGACAGGGGGCACTGAAGCTTTCTTT. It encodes CASSNKPTGGTEAFF. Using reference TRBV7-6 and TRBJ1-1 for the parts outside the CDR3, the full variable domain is GAGVSQSPRYKVTKRGQDVALRCDPISGHVSLYWYRQALGQGPEFLTYFNYEAQQDKSGLPNDRFSAERPEGSISTLTIQRTEQRDSAMYRCASSNKPTGGTEAFFGQGTRLTVV.

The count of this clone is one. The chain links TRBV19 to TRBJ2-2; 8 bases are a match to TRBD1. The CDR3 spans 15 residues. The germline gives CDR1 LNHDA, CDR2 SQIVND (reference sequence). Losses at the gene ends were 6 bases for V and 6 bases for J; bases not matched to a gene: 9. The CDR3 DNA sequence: TGTGCCAGTAGAGGAGGACAGGGTATCCCCGGGGAGCTGTTTTTT. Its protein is CASRGGQGIPGELFF.

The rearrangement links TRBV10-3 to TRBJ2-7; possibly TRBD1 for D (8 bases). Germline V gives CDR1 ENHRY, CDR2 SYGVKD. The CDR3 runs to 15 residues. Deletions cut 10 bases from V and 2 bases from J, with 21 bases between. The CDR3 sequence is CARTTGGGPTYEQYF. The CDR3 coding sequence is TGTGCCAGGACTACAGGGGGAGGGCCTACCTACGAGCAGTACTTC.

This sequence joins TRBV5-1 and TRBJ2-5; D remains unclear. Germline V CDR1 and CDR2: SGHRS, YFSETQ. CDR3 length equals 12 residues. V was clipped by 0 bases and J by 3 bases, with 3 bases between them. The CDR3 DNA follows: TGCGCCAGCAGCTTGGCAGAAGAGACCCAGTACTTC. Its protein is CASSLAEETQYF.

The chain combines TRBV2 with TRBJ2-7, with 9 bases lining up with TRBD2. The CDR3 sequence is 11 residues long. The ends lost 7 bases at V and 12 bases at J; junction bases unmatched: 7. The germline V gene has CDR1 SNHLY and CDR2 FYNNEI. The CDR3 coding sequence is TGTGCCAGCACGGCGGGGGGGCCGAGGTACTTC. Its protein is CASTAGGPRYF. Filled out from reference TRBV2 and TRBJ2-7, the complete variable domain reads EPEVTQTPSHQVTQMGQEVILRCVPISNHLYFYWYRQILGQKVEFLVSFYNNEISEKSEIFDDQFSVERPDGSNFTLKIRSTKLEDSAMYFCASTAGGPRYFGPGTRLTVT.

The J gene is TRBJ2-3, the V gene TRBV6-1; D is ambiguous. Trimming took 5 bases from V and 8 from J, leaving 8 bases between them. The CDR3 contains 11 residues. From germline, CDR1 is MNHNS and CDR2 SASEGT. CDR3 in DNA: TGTGCCAGCAGTTATTTGGGTACGCAGTATTTT. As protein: CASSYLGTQYF.